What follows is one T cell receptor (beta chain) and its context. Its cognate antigen is unknown. The data were taken from a study of cytomegalovirus exposure and HLA in healthy donors. About the research overall: A prior study identified approximately 120 million unique TCR beta sequences from about 180 million T cells. Findings and limits, study-wide: In the analysis, some V segments, TRBV6-2 and TRBV6-3 included, were excluded as indistinguishable. Rates of TCR association differed by HLA locus in a later analysis, with DRB1 highest and HLA-C lowest.

Both 60 Vbeta primers and 13 Jbeta primers went into the PCR. Here immunoSEQ multiplex PCR was the method, and the copy in TCRdb shows in-frame clones only, minus some. The sample holds roughly 130,000 clones, 75% to 85% seen once. CDR1 is SGHAT, CDR2 FQNNGV, per germline. V lost 5 bases and J 2 bases, leaving 15 bases between the germline ends. The length of the CDR3 is 16 residues. V is TRBV11-2 and J is TRBJ1-4; the D is unclear. Sequences were obtained from PBMCs. The source of this sequence is a male donor in good health and CMV-seronegative. For the CDR3, the DNA is TGTGCCAGCAGCCATTGGGTGGGCACTACTAATGAAAAACTGTTTTTT. It is translated as CASSHWVGTTNEKLFF.